Each of the 15 T cell receptor beta chains below was sequenced from the same sample in a study of shared clonotypes between healthy human individuals. Using immunoSEQ multiplex PCR, the repertoire was profiled, and TCRdb retains in-frame clones only, with some absent. Of roughly 300,000 clones listed, more than 60% were seen once; the top ten hold roughly a tenth. Sequencing input: memory CD4+ T cells sorted from blood. Subset specified: CD45RA-negative fraction. Every receptor here comes from a man aged 25-45 years in good health.

A remark on this clone: Other DNA sequences within the sample encode an identical CDR3. DNA of the CDR3: TGTGCCAGCAGCTTAAGAGAAGGAGATACGCAGTATTTT. This sequence encodes CASSLREGDTQYF. The V gene is TRBV7-2, the J gene TRBJ2-3; D uncertain. Per the germline V gene, CDR1 is SGHTA and CDR2 is FQGNSA. V was pared by 2 bases and J by 5 bases, with 8 bases between. The CDR3 totals 13 residues.

V is TRBV18 and J is TRBJ2-1, with TRBD2 matching over 8 bases. The germline V gene encodes CDR1 KGHSH and CDR2 LQKENI. Trimming took 2 bases from V and 9 from J; bases not matched to a gene: 9. This CDR3 spans 15 amino acids. The DNA for the CDR3 is TGTGCCAGCTCACCAGATGCGGGAGGCAGGAGTGAGCAGTTCTTC. Protein: CASSPDAGGRSEQFF.

This chain links TRBV4-3 with TRBJ2-3; D gene unclear. Germline V CDR1 and CDR2: LGHNA, YSLEER. The ends were cut back, 0 bases at V and 4 bases at J, with 17 bases in the middle. CDR3 size: 17 residues. DNA of the CDR3: TGCGCCAGCAGCCAAGACTACTCCCCCACACATCCAGATACGCAGTATTTT. Residues: CASSQDYSPTHPDTQYF.

The chain uses TRBV5-1 and TRBJ1-5; D perhaps matches TRBD1 (5 bases). Per germline, CDR1 SGHRS and CDR2 YFSETQ. The CDR3 extends over 13 amino acids. V gave up 5 bases and J gave up 4 bases, with 10 bases separating them. The CDR3 bases are TGCGCCAGCAGTCATGGGGGAAATCAGCCCCAGCATTTT. Its translation: CASSHGGNQPQHF.

The chain has TRBV28 and TRBJ2-6; 9 positions agree with TRBD1. Looked up from germline, CDR1 is MDHEN and CDR2 is SYDVKM. Losses at the gene ends were 3 bases for V and 2 bases for J; bases not matched to a gene: 5. The CDR3 is 17 residues long. As DNA, the CDR3 is TGTGCCAGCAGTTTGATAACAGGGGGCGCTGGGGCCAACGTCCTGACTTTC. Amino acid sequence: CASSLITGGAGANVLTF.

This rearrangement joins TRBV11-3 to TRBJ2-2, with unresolved D. The CDR3 extends over 14 amino acids. Per germline, CDR1 SGHNT and CDR2 YENEEA. V was cut by 2 bases and J by 1 base, with 5 bases left in between. CDR3 DNA sequence: TGTGCCAGCAGCTTATACAGGAACACCGGGGAGCTGTTTTTT. Translated, it gives CASSLYRNTGELFF.

The chain employs TRBV11-2 and TRBJ2-5; possibly TRBD2 for D (5 bases). Germline CDR1 is SGHAT and CDR2 is FQNNGV. The CDR3 runs 15 residues. Trimming removed 5 bases at V and 2 bases at J, with 15 bases between. The CDR3 loop reads CASSRGTGWQETQYF. CDR3 nucleotide sequence: TGTGCCAGCAGCCGGGGAACGGGATGGCAAGAGACCCAGTACTTC.

Note on this clone: The sample carries other DNA sequences with the same CDR3. V usage is TRBV7-2 and J usage is TRBJ2-1; D is unclear. CDR1 is SGHTA and CDR2 is FQGNSA in the germline V gene. V shed 3 bases and J shed 6 bases, with 6 bases lying between them. This CDR3 spans 12 amino acids. The CDR3 sequence: CASSLMGNEQFF. The CDR3 DNA reads as TGTGCCAGCAGCTTGATGGGCAATGAGCAGTTCTTC.

The V gene is TRBV18, the J gene TRBJ2-3, with TRBD1 matching 8 bases. Germline V CDR1 and CDR2: KGHSH, LQKENI. V lost 3 bases to trimming and J lost 3 bases; unmatched junction nucleotides: 8. The CDR3 is made up of 16 amino acids. CDR3: CASSPQGAEVTDTQYF. As DNA, the CDR3 is TGTGCCAGCTCACCGCAGGGGGCCGAAGTGACAGATACGCAGTATTTT.

The V and J genes are TRBV5-4 and TRBJ2-4, with D uncertain. CDR3 length: 17 residues. Per germline, CDR1 SGHNT and CDR2 YYREEE (reference sequence). V was shortened by 5 bases and J by 0 bases, with 18 bases between the two germline ends. CDR3 loop: CASSSVEASLAKNIQYF. The CDR3 DNA reads as TGTGCCAGCAGTTCGGTAGAAGCGAGCTTAGCCAAAAACATTCAGTACTTC.

This clone has just a few counts. The CDR3 nucleotides read TGTGCCAGCAGCTTGGGAGCAACCGGGGAGCTGTTTTTT. Its translation: CASSLGATGELFF. The J gene is TRBJ2-2, the V gene TRBV5-6; D not resolved. Germline V gene data show CDR1 as SGHDT and CDR2 as YYEEEE. This CDR3 has 13 residues. Between the trimmed V and J ends, which lost 0 bases and 5 bases, there was a span of 5 bases.

The V call is TRBV10-3, the J call TRBJ2-4; D perhaps matches TRBD1 (6 bases). V was cut by 3 bases and J by 0 bases, with 12 bases left in between. This CDR3 is built from 16 residues. Per germline, CDR1 ENHRY and CDR2 SYGVKD. The CDR3 loop is CAISEYRVLAKNIQYF. CDR3 nucleotide sequence: TGTGCCATCAGTGAATACAGGGTGTTAGCCAAAAACATTCAGTACTTC.

The chain combines TRBV28 with TRBJ2-7; D uncertain. V was clipped by 8 bases and J by 2 bases, with 13 bases between them. This CDR3 has 13 amino acids. Germline CDR1 reads MDHEN; CDR2 reads SYDVKM. The DNA of the CDR3 is TGTGCCAGCTGGAGCGACGGTCCCTACGAGCAGTACTTC. Residues: CASWSDGPYEQYF. Complete variable domain (other parts from reference TRBV28 and TRBJ2-7): DVKVTQSSRYLVKRTGEKVFLECVQDMDHENMFWYRQDPGLGLRLIYFSYDVKMKEKGDIPEGYSVSREKKERFSLILESASTNQTSMYLCASWSDGPYEQYFGPGTRLTVT.

The chain is built from TRBV28 and TRBJ2-7, with 7 positions matching TRBD2. Trimming took 8 bases from V and 2 from J; bases not matched to a gene: 12. Germline CDR1 and CDR2: MDHEN and SYDVKM. This CDR3 has 15 amino acids. The CDR3 bases are TGTGCCAGCCGGTGGGGGGGTGCAGGGACCTACGAGCAGTACTTC. Protein sequence: CASRWGGAGTYEQYF. Full variable domain (remainder filled in from reference TRBV28 and TRBJ2-7): DVKVTQSSRYLVKRTGEKVFLECVQDMDHENMFWYRQDPGLGLRLIYFSYDVKMKEKGDIPEGYSVSREKKERFSLILESASTNQTSMYLCASRWGGAGTYEQYFGPGTRLTVT.

The J gene is TRBJ1-1, the V gene TRBV7-9; no definite D call. Per germline, CDR1 SEHNR and CDR2 FQNEAQ (reference sequence). The CDR3 length is 14 residues. Trimming removed 2 bases from V and 4 bases from J, with 11 bases in between. CDR3 nucleotides: TGTGCCAGCAGCTTAATGTCGGCTGGCACTGAAGCTTTCTTT. Residues: CASSLMSAGTEAFF.